Shown below are 8 T cell receptor beta chains from a single sample sequenced in a study of T cells after yellow fever vaccination. Using its own MiXCR run on the 5' RACE reads, TCRdb lists one record per CDR3 protein. The sample shows over 20,000 distinct CDR3 sequences, 4.5% to 5.5% of them seen only once. The source was PBMCs, either bulk or a sorted T-cell subset (CD4+, CD8+, memory, or dextramer-sorted; not recorded which), collected 15 days after the yellow fever booster vaccination. The source is a man younger than 45 who received the YFV17D yellow fever vaccine.

Note on this clonotype: This may stem from a read error, because a much larger clone lies one nucleotide away. This chain joins TRBV6-1 and TRBJ2-3; no firm D call. Germline assignment: CDR1 MNHNS and CDR2 SASEGT. The germline V and J ends were trimmed by 7 bases and 1 base, with 12 bases remaining between them. The CDR3 has 14 residues. The DNA for the CDR3 is TGTGCCAGCACAGAGAGCCGTTGCACAGATACGCAGTATTTT. It is translated as CASTESRCTDTQYF.

There are many counts of this clonotype. The V call is TRBV30, the J call TRBJ1-2; TRBD1 is a possible D gene (6 bases). V shed 3 bases and J shed 3 bases, with 14 bases lying between them. The germline V gene has CDR1 GTSNPN and CDR2 SVGIG (reference sequence). This CDR3 has 14 residues. The CDR3 sequence is CAWRASGGYYGYTF. In DNA form, the CDR3 reads TGTGCCTGGAGGGCTTCGGGGGGCTACTATGGCTACACCTTC.

The table lists this clonotype with many counts. This chain joins TRBV6-5 and TRBJ2-1; no firm D call. This CDR3 contains 13 residues. The germline V gene encodes CDR1 MNHEY and CDR2 SVGAGI. The V end was cut by 6 bases, the J end by 7 bases, with 13 bases between. This CDR3 is CASSSRTGNEQFF. The DNA of the CDR3 is TGTGCCAGCAGCTCCCGGACCGGGAATGAGCAGTTCTTC.

The table lists this clonotype with many counts. The chain couples TRBV6-1 to TRBJ2-1; tentative D call: TRBD2 (7 bases). This CDR3 comprises 16 residues. Germline V gives CDR1 MNHNS, CDR2 SASEGT. V was cut by 6 bases and J by 1 base, with 16 bases left in between. The CDR3, as DNA: TGTGCCAGCAGCTGGGAGGGGGACTCATCCTACAATGAGCAGTTCTTC. Translated: CASSWEGDSSYNEQFF.

This sequence joins TRBV10-2 and TRBJ2-7; D uncertain. The CDR3 consists of 12 residues. The V gene's germline CDR1 is WSHSY and CDR2 SAAADI. Trimming removed 2 bases at V and 7 bases at J, with 9 bases between. In DNA form, the CDR3 reads TGCGCCAGCAGTGAGGGAACATGGGAGCAGTACTTC. It encodes CASSEGTWEQYF.

This clonotype has at least ten counts. The chain links TRBV12-3 or TRBV12-4 to TRBJ2-7, with D uncertain. The V end lost 6 bases, the J end lost 7 bases, and 10 bases lay between the germline ends. The CDR3 has 11 residues. CDR3 region: CASSFSWEQYF. In nucleotides, the CDR3 is TGTGCCAGCAGCTTTTCATGGGAGCAGTACTTC.

This clonotype was found many times. The CDR3 is CASKSRDPGDYEQYF. The DNA of the CDR3 is TGTGCCAGCAAAAGTAGGGACCCGGGAGACTACGAGCAGTACTTC. The chain is built from TRBV27 and TRBJ2-7; possibly TRBD2 for D (6 bases). Germline CDR1 is MNHEY and CDR2 is SMNVEV (reference sequence). V was trimmed by 7 bases and J by 3 bases, leaving 19 bases between them. The CDR3 sequence is 15 residues long.

This clonotype was picked up many times. The rearrangement links TRBV30 to TRBJ2-2, with D possibly TRBD2 on 5 matching bases. Trimming stripped 4 bases from V and 4 bases from J, with 25 bases between. This CDR3 has 18 amino acids. Germline V lookup: CDR1 GTSNPN, CDR2 SVGIG (reference sequence). The CDR3 coding sequence is TGTGCCTGGAACCCGGGCCGGGGTTATTCCACCCCCACCGGGGAGCTGTTTTTT. Residues: CAWNPGRGYSTPTGELFF.